This paragraph reports one T cell receptor (beta chain). Original processing notes: By means of reference gene primer amplification, nucleated cell counts were estimated. The repertoire was sequenced with immunoSEQ multiplex PCR; TCRdb's copy has only in-frame clones and lacks some. V, J and clone size derive from that table, while D and trimming were established from the DNA sequence. The table includes around 270,000 clones, about 85% detected once. Germline CDR1 SGHRS, CDR2 YFSETQ. V lost 4 bases to trimming and J lost 1 base, with 11 bases between them. The CDR3 consists of 14 residues. The sample comes from a study of blood T cell repertoires in COVID-19. Across the whole study: The United States, Italy and Spain were the sources of the acute and convalescent COVID-19 samples. PBMCs, B-cell-depleted T cells, or T cells provided the cDNA or gDNA that made up the material.

The rearrangement uses TRBV5-1 and TRBJ1-1; TRBD1 is a possible D gene (6 bases). The sequenced material came from peripheral blood. This receptor was obtained from a human donor with COVID-19, enrolled during active disease. The donor label of this sample is uncertain. DNA of the CDR3: TGCGCCAGCAGCAAAGAGGGACAGAACACTGAAGCTTTCTTT. Translated: CASSKEGQNTEAFF.